A few counts support the clone carrying this T cell receptor beta chain. The antigen is unknown. V was pared by 7 bases and J by 5 bases, with 15 bases between. Germline values: CDR1 SQVTM, CDR2 ANQGSEA. This CDR3 contains 12 residues. The sample is drawn from a study of response to subunit inactivated influenza vaccine. TCRdb reanalysed the RT-PCR reads using MiXCR and keeps one entry per CDR3 protein. The sample gives 500,000 to 600,000 distinct CDR3 sequences, approximately 15% of which show up once; approximately 10% is in the top ten. Study-wide results and limits: Few additional T cells are recruited per seasonal influenza vaccination, authors suggested.

The V and J genes are TRBV29-1 and TRBJ2-7; D possibly corresponds to TRBD1 (6 bases). This sample comprised PBMCs from blood, obtained less than 13 days after vaccination. This TCR was recovered from a middle-aged man who received an inactivated influenza vaccine. Here the CDR3 DNA reads TGCAGCGCCAAAATGGGGGCCCACGAGCAGTACTTC. As protein: CSAKMGAHEQYF.